Following are 5 T cell receptor beta chains from one sample sequenced in a study of blood T cell repertoires in COVID-19. Clones were sequenced by immunoSEQ multiplex PCR, and TCRdb holds only the in-frame ones, with some missing. Altogether 240,000 or so clones are present, 88% being singletons, with the ten largest covering 0.65% to 0.95%. Sequencing was done on a sample of peripheral blood. These receptors were obtained from a woman under 40 with acute or convalescent COVID-19.

The V and J genes are TRBV3-1 (or the pseudogene TRBV3-2) and TRBJ1-3; 10 bases are a match to TRBD1. In germline, CDR1 is LGHDT, CDR2 YNNKEL (reference sequence). V lost 0 bases, J lost 4 bases, and 6 bases stayed unmatched. The CDR3 has 17 residues. The CDR3 coding sequence is TGTGCCAGCAGCCAAGATGGGACAGGGGCTTGGGGAAACACCATATATTTT. Its translation: CASSQDGTGAWGNTIYF.

The rearrangement links TRBV24-1 to TRBJ1-2, with 11 bases identical to TRBD1. The V gene's germline CDR1 is KGHDR and CDR2 SFDVKD. The CDR3 contains 13 residues. Unmatched junction bases numbered 5, after V lost 9 bases and J lost 6 bases. CDR3 protein: CATRGQGVDGYTF. DNA of the CDR3: TGTGCCACCCGGGGACAGGGGGTGGATGGCTACACCTTC.

The gene calls are TRBV9 and TRBJ2-2; D gene ambiguous. This CDR3 is built from 12 residues. Germline values: CDR1 SGDLS, CDR2 YYNGEE. The V and J ends lost 2 bases and 8 bases respectively, with 7 bases between them. The CDR3 sequence: CASSVLAGELFF. CDR3 DNA: TGTGCCAGCAGCGTCTTAGCTGGGGAGCTGTTTTTT.

The chain uses TRBV7-2 and TRBJ2-5, with a tentative D call TRBD2 (7 bases). Germline V gene sequence: CDR1 SGHTA, CDR2 FQGNSA. The CDR3 has 15 amino acids. V shed 0 bases and J shed 4 bases, with 12 bases lying between them. CDR3 nucleotides: TGTGCCAGCAGCTTAGCATGGGGAGGGGGAGAGACCCAGTACTTC. It translates to CASSLAWGGGETQYF.

This chain connects TRBV7-9 to TRBJ2-5; TRBD1 agrees at 9 bases. Germline V gene lookup returns CDR1 SEHNR and CDR2 FQNEAQ (reference sequence). The CDR3 covers 15 residues. With V trimmed by 1 base and J by 4 bases, 4 bases remained unmatched. Written as DNA, the CDR3 is TGTGCCAGCAGCTTAGGGGACAGGGATCGAGAGACCCAGTACTTC. Residues: CASSLGDRDRETQYF.